The 32 T cell receptor beta chains reported below all come from one sample, sequenced in a study of response to subunit inactivated influenza vaccine. TCRdb independently ran MiXCR on the RT-PCR reads; one entry per CDR3 protein. Seen here are more than 550,000 distinct CDR3 sequences, around 11% observed once, and the top ten hold around 9.6%. The sequencing used PBMCs from blood, collected on the day of vaccination. The receptor set was obtained from a man aged 50 or older who received an inactivated influenza vaccine.

Many counts were recorded for this clonotype. In DNA, the CDR3 is TGTGCCAGCAGCTTACTTGGGGACTACGAGCAGTACTTC. This encodes CASSLLGDYEQYF. V usage is TRBV7-2 and J usage is TRBJ2-7, with D hard to call. The ends were cut back, 2 bases at V and 3 bases at J, with 8 bases in the middle. The CDR3 sequence is 13 residues long. CDR1 SGHTA and CDR2 FQGNSA come from the germline V gene.

This clonotype was observed a handful of times. The chain links TRBV10-3 to TRBJ2-7; TRBD2 agrees at 11 bases. This CDR3 has 13 residues. Trimming removed 11 bases from V and 4 bases from J; junction bases left unmatched: 7. The V gene's germline CDR1 is ENHRY and CDR2 SYGVKD. The CDR3 sequence is CASTSGREYEQYF. The CDR3 coding sequence is TGTGCCTCAACTAGCGGGAGAGAGTACGAGCAGTACTTC.

This clonotype has a single count. The chain's CDR3 is CAWRDRVYTEAFF. For the CDR3, the DNA is TGTGCCTGGAGGGACAGGGTGTACACTGAAGCTTTCTTT. The gene calls are TRBV30 and TRBJ1-1; 8 bases are shared with TRBD1. Germline V gene data show CDR1 as GTSNPN and CDR2 as SVGIG (reference sequence). CDR3 length equals 13 residues. V gave up 3 bases and J gave up 3 bases; unmatched junction bases: 3.

The table lists this clonotype with many counts. V gene TRBV7-9 combines with J gene TRBJ2-7; D uncertain. V lost 0 bases to trimming and J lost 3 bases, with 15 bases between them. CDR3 length equals 16 residues. Looked up from germline, CDR1 is SEHNR and CDR2 is FQNEAQ (reference sequence). The CDR3 region is CASSLAGQMGDYEQYF. The CDR3 region has the DNA TGTGCCAGCAGCTTAGCTGGCCAGATGGGTGACTACGAGCAGTACTTC.

Only a few counts were recorded for this clonotype. V gene TRBV18 combines with J gene TRBJ1-5, with TRBD1 matching over 10 bases. This CDR3 contains 15 residues. CDR1 is KGHSH and CDR2 is LQKENI in the germline V gene. V was clipped by 3 bases and J by 3 bases; unmatched bases: 2. CDR3 amino acids: CASSPGTGVNQPQHF. The CDR3 DNA reads TGTGCCAGCTCACCCGGGACAGGGGTCAATCAGCCCCAGCATTTT.

In this sample, this clonotype turned up many times. This rearrangement joins TRBV5-1 to TRBJ2-2, with D possibly being TRBD1 (6 bases). The germline CDR1 and CDR2 sequences are SGHRS and YFSETQ. V was cut by 2 bases and J by 5 bases, with 7 bases left in between. This CDR3 has 13 amino acids. CDR3 in amino acids: CASSFRGTGELFF. The DNA of the CDR3 is TGCGCCAGCAGCTTCAGGGGAACCGGGGAGCTGTTTTTT.

Only a few counts were recorded for this clonotype. This chain uses TRBV28 with TRBJ2-3; no clear D. The CDR3 runs to 15 residues. V lost 3 bases, J lost 0 bases, and 10 bases lay in between. Germline V gives CDR1 MDHEN, CDR2 SYDVKM. CDR3 residues: CASSFEAASTDTQYF. CDR3 bases: TGTGCCAGCAGTTTTGAGGCGGCTAGCACAGATACGCAGTATTTT.

CDR3 sequence: CASASLVYTQYF. As DNA, the CDR3 is TGTGCCAGTGCCAGTTTGGTATATACGCAGTATTTT. The chain uses TRBV12-3 or TRBV12-4 and TRBJ2-3, with D uncertain. V was pared by 9 bases and J by 7 bases, with 14 bases between. This CDR3 has 12 amino acids.

The V gene is TRBV5-1, the J gene TRBJ2-1, with no clear D. Germline values: CDR1 SGHRS, CDR2 YFSETQ. The V end lost 1 base, the J end lost 6 bases, and 11 bases lay between the germline ends. CDR3 length equals 14 residues. CDR3 sequence reads: CASSLRASGNEQFF. The CDR3, as DNA: TGCGCCAGCAGCTTGAGAGCGTCGGGCAATGAGCAGTTCTTC.

This clonotype was found a few times. The chain recombines TRBV4-2 with TRBJ1-5; D ambiguous. The V end lost 0 bases, the J end lost 9 bases, and 9 bases lay between the germline ends. The CDR3 has 13 amino acids. Germline-derived CDR1 and CDR2 are LGHNA and YNFKEQ. This CDR3 reads CASSQDESLPQHF. The CDR3 DNA reads as TGTGCCAGCAGCCAAGATGAGAGTTTGCCCCAGCATTTT.

This clonotype came up many times. The genes are TRBV20-1 and TRBJ2-7; D is unclear. V gave up 0 bases and J gave up 0 bases, with 9 bases separating them. Germline V gene lookup returns CDR1 DFQATT and CDR2 SNEGSKA (reference sequence). CDR3 length: 14 residues. CDR3 sequence reads: CSARDGFDSYEQYF. CDR3 sequence (DNA): TGCAGTGCTAGAGACGGCTTTGACTCCTACGAGCAGTACTTC.

This clonotype was counted between two and nine times. V is TRBV5-1 and J is TRBJ1-1; 8 bases line up with TRBD1. Germline V gene lookup returns CDR1 SGHRS and CDR2 YFSETQ. V dropped 10 bases and J dropped 5; count of bases not matched to a gene: 16. The CDR3 spans 15 residues. The CDR3 DNA sequence: TGCGCCTCAGCTGCGGGACCAGGGGGCCAAACTGAAGCTTTCTTT. Translated, it gives CASAAGPGGQTEAFF.

V is TRBV20-1 and J is TRBJ2-1, with TRBD2 matching 7 bases. There are 14 residues in the CDR3. Per germline, CDR1 DFQATT and CDR2 SNEGSKA (reference sequence). V was clipped by 4 bases and J by 10 bases; unmatched bases: 13. The CDR3 sequence is CSAIHRDYGQEQFF. CDR3 sequence (DNA): TGCAGTGCTATCCACCGGGACTACGGGCAAGAGCAGTTCTTC.

This clonotype was seen only a few times. V is TRBV5-1 and J is TRBJ2-3; no firm D call. The CDR3 covers 16 residues. The ends were cut back, 2 bases at V and 5 bases at J, with 18 bases in the middle. From germline, CDR1 is SGHRS and CDR2 YFSETQ. The DNA for the CDR3 is TGCGCCAGCAGCTTTATCCAAGCGCGCCCAGGAGATACGCAGTATTTT. Its protein is CASSFIQARPGDTQYF.

This clonotype was seen many times. The V call is TRBV12-3 or TRBV12-4, the J call TRBJ2-4; no firm D call. This CDR3 has 14 amino acids. V dropped 4 bases and J dropped 0 bases, with 7 bases sitting between them. The CDR3 here is CASSSDLAKNIQYF. The CDR3 coding sequence is TGTGCCAGCAGTTCGGATCTAGCCAAAAACATTCAGTACTTC.

The J gene is TRBJ2-7, the V gene TRBV6-1; 7 bases line up with TRBD1. Germline assignment: CDR1 MNHNS and CDR2 SASEGT. V shed 3 bases, J shed 12 bases, and the junction held 5 bases outside the gene matches. This CDR3 is 11 amino acids long. CDR3: CASSDRTGPYF. The CDR3 nucleotides read TGTGCCAGCAGTGATAGGACAGGCCCGTACTTC.

This chain uses TRBV6-2 or TRBV6-3 with TRBJ2-5; 9 nucleotides align to TRBD2. After removal of 2 bases from V and 3 bases from J, the junction contained 7 bases not matched to a gene. The CDR3 runs 16 residues. In germline, CDR1 is MNHEY, CDR2 SVGEGT. CDR3 sequence: CASSYEAGGIEETQYF. The CDR3 DNA sequence: TGTGCCAGCAGTTACGAAGCGGGGGGCATCGAAGAGACCCAGTACTTC.

The rearrangement links TRBV7-9 to TRBJ1-2; no clear D gene. CDR1 is SEHNR and CDR2 is FQNEAQ in the germline V gene (reference sequence). This CDR3 has 13 residues. Trimming pared 3 bases from V and 6 bases from J, leaving 11 bases between. The CDR3 nucleotides are TGTGCCAGCAGCTTCCGACCGAGTGATGGCTACACCTTC. It specifies CASSFRPSDGYTF.

The DNA of the CDR3 is TGTGCCAGCAGCTTACGTCGGTGGGTAGGAGATACGCAGTATTTT. This encodes CASSLRRWVGDTQYF. The chain links TRBV11-2 to TRBJ2-3; no clear D. The ends were cut back, 2 bases at V and 5 bases at J, with 14 bases in the middle. The CDR3 is 15 amino acids. Germline lookup yields CDR1 SGHAT and CDR2 FQNNGV. Drawing the rest from reference TRBV11-2 and TRBJ2-3, the complete variable domain is EAGVAQSPRYKIIEKRQSVAFWCNPISGHATLYWYQQILGQGPKLLIQFQNNGVVDDSQLPKDRFSAERLKGVDSTLKIQPAKLEDSAVYLCASSLRRWVGDTQYFGPGTRLTVL.

The chain joins TRBV10-3 to TRBJ2-1; 8 nucleotides agree with TRBD2. Germline CDR1 ENHRY, CDR2 SYGVKD. This CDR3 is built from 15 residues. V lost 3 bases to trimming and J lost 8 bases; unmatched junction nucleotides: 9. The CDR3, as DNA: TGTGCCATCAGTGATTTCGGGGGGGCCCTCGATGAGCAGTTCTTC. It encodes CAISDFGGALDEQFF.

This clonotype has a handful of counts. V usage is TRBV6-2 or TRBV6-3 and J usage is TRBJ2-5; weak D call: TRBD1 (6 bases). Germline lookup yields CDR1 MNHEY and CDR2 SVGEGT. V was shortened by 6 bases and J by 5 bases, with 16 bases between the two germline ends. The CDR3 sequence is 14 residues long. The CDR3 DNA is TGTGCCAGCAGGGGGGCCGGTGGAAGGGAGACCCAGTACTTC. It is translated as CASRGAGGRETQYF.

This clonotype occurred many times. The chain links TRBV6-5 to TRBJ2-1; 10 bases are a match to TRBD2. The CDR3 has 15 amino acids. With V trimmed by 2 bases and J by 8 bases, 6 bases remained unmatched. Germline V gene data show CDR1 as MNHEY and CDR2 as SVGAGI. The CDR3 sequence: CASSYRSGGAYEQFF. DNA for the CDR3: TGTGCCAGCAGTTACAGGAGCGGGGGGGCATATGAGCAGTTCTTC.

The V gene is TRBV10-3, the J gene TRBJ2-3; TRBD1 matches 9 bases. CDR1 is ENHRY and CDR2 is SYGVKD in the germline V gene. Germline trimming cut 6 bases from V and 3 bases from J; bases unmatched to any gene: 10. The CDR3 loop spans 16 amino acids. This CDR3 reads CAISRRDRVLTDTQYF. The DNA for the CDR3 is TGTGCCATCAGCCGTCGGGACAGGGTGTTAACAGATACGCAGTATTTT.

This clonotype was picked up a small number of times. This chain connects TRBV20-1 to TRBJ2-5; possibly TRBD1 for D (6 bases). Germline CDR1 is DFQATT and CDR2 is SNEGSKA (reference sequence). Trimming left V 5 bases short and J 5 bases short, with 18 bases between. This CDR3 spans 14 amino acids. Here the CDR3 reads CSAPNPPRGETQYF. The DNA of the CDR3 is TGCAGTGCTCCGAATCCCCCGAGGGGGGAGACCCAGTACTTC.

The table lists this clonotype with many counts. This chain uses TRBV12-3 or TRBV12-4 with TRBJ2-1, with 9 nucleotides matching TRBD2. With V trimmed by 5 bases and J by 0 bases, 8 bases remained unmatched. The CDR3 spans 17 residues. The chain's CDR3 is CASSHGGRGSSYNEQFF. The CDR3 bases are TGTGCCAGCAGTCACGGCGGGAGGGGAAGCTCCTACAATGAGCAGTTCTTC.

This chain connects TRBV5-1 to TRBJ1-1, with TRBD1 matching over 8 bases. Germline trimming cut 2 bases from V and 5 bases from J; bases unmatched to any gene: 14. The CDR3 length is 17 residues. The germline V gene has CDR1 SGHRS and CDR2 YFSETQ. Written as DNA, the CDR3 is TGCGCCAGCAGCTTTCACCTACAGGGGGACGGCGAGACTGAAGCTTTCTTT. Translated, it gives CASSFHLQGDGETEAFF.

The rearrangement links TRBV4-3 to TRBJ2-3, with TRBD1 matching over 8 bases. Germline CDR1 and CDR2: LGHNA and YSLEER. The V and J ends lost 5 bases and 4 bases, in that order; junction bases with no gene match: 5. This CDR3 region has 14 residues. CDR3 DNA: TGCGCCAGCAGCGAACAGGGGGAGGCAGATACGCAGTATTTT. Protein product: CASSEQGEADTQYF.

This clonotype was counted between two and nine times. The gene calls are TRBV7-2 and TRBJ2-7; the D gene is possibly TRBD1 (5 bases). The CDR3 is 14 amino acids. The germline V and J ends were trimmed by 5 bases and 2 bases, with 13 bases remaining between them. From germline, CDR1 is SGHTA and CDR2 FQGNSA. Here the CDR3 reads CASSPRNRPYEQYF. The CDR3 DNA follows: TGTGCCAGCAGCCCACGGAACAGGCCCTACGAGCAGTACTTC.

This clonotype was detected ten times or more. This sequence joins TRBV4-2 and TRBJ2-7; D is uncertain. The ends were cut back, 2 bases at V and 2 bases at J, with 7 bases in the middle. The germline CDR1 and CDR2 sequences are LGHNA and YNFKEQ. The CDR3 covers 13 residues. CDR3 sequence reads: CASSQITAYEQYF. The DNA for the CDR3 is TGTGCCAGCAGCCAAATTACTGCCTACGAGCAGTACTTC.

As DNA, the CDR3 is TGCAGTGCTAGAGAACTAGCGGACCCCACAGATACGCAGTATTTT. Amino acids: CSARELADPTDTQYF. The V and J genes are TRBV20-1 and TRBJ2-3; 8 bases align to TRBD2. This CDR3 is 15 amino acids long. Germline V gives CDR1 DFQATT, CDR2 SNEGSKA (reference sequence). Germline trimming cut 0 bases from V and 2 bases from J; bases unmatched to any gene: 4.

This clonotype came up many times. V is TRBV6-2 or TRBV6-3 and J is TRBJ2-2; 10 bases agree with TRBD1. J lost 5 bases, V lost 3 bases, and 6 bases had no gene match. The V gene's germline CDR1 is MNHEY and CDR2 SVGEGT. The CDR3 has 16 residues. CDR3 bases: TGTGCCAGCAGTTATCCGGGACAGGGGAATACCGGGGAGCTGTTTTTT. Translation: CASSYPGQGNTGELFF.

This clonotype has more than one count but fewer than ten. This chain connects TRBV28 to TRBJ2-7, with 10 bases identical to TRBD1. With 6 bases clipped from V and 3 bases from J, the junction kept 8 bases outside the gene matches. Germline CDR1 reads MDHEN; CDR2 reads SYDVKM. This CDR3 contains 15 residues. CDR3 region: CASSFGQGVFYEQYF. The CDR3 coding sequence is TGTGCCAGCAGCTTCGGACAGGGGGTCTTCTACGAGCAGTACTTC.